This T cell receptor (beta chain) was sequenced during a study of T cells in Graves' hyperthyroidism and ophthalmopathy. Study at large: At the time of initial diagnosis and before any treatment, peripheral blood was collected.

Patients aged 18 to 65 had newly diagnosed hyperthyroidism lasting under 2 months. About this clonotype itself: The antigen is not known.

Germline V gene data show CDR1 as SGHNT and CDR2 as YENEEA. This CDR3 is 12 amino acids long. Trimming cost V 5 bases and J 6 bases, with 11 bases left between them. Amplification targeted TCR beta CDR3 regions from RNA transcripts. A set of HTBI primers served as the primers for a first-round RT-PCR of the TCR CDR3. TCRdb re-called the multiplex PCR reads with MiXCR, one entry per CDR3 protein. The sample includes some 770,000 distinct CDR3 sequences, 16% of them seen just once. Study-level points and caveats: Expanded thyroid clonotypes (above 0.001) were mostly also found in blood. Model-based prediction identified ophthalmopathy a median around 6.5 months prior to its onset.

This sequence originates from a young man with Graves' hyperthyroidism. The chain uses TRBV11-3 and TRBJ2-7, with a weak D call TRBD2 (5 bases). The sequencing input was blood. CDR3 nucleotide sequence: TGTGCCAGCAGCCTGTCCGCGGGCGAGCAGTACTTC. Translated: CASSLSAGEQYF. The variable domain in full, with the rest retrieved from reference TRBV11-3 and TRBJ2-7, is EAGVVQSPRYKIIEKKQPVAFWCNPISGHNTLYWYLQNLGQGPELLIRYENEEAVDDSQLPKDRFSAERLKGVDSTLKIQPAELGDSAVYLCASSLSAGEQYFGPGTRLTVT.